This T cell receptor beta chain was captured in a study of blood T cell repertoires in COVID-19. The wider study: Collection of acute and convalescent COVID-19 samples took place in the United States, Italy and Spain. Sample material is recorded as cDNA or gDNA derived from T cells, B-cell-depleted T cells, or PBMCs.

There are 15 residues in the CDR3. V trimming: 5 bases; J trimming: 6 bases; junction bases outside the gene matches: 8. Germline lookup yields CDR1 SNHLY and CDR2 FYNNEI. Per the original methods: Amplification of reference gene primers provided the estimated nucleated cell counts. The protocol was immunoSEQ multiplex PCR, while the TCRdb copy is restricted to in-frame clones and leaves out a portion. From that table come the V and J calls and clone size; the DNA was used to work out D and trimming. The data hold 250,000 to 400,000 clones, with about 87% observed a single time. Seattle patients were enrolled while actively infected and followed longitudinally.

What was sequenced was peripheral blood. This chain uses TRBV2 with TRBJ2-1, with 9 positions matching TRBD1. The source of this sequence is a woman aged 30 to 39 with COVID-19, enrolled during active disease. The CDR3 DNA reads TGTGCCAGCAGTACTCGGGACAGGGTTGGCAATGAGCAGTTCTTC. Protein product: CASSTRDRVGNEQFF.